The TCR beta chain under discussion was sequenced for a study of blood T cell repertoires in COVID-19. Assay: immunoSEQ multiplex PCR; the TCRdb copy retains only in-frame clones and omits some. The data contain 100,000 to 120,000 clones, approximately 83% of them singletons. Germline values: CDR1 SGHAT, CDR2 FQNNGV. The CDR3 runs to 15 residues. V was pared by 3 bases and J by 5 bases, with 13 bases between. The rearrangement uses TRBV11-2 and TRBJ2-2; D is undetermined. The source of this sequence is a woman between 65 and 79 years old with acute or convalescent COVID-19. Input material: peripheral blood. CDR3 loop: CASSLRGSRTGELFF. The CDR3 DNA reads TGTGCCAGCAGCTTGAGAGGCTCGAGGACCGGGGAGCTGTTTTTT.